The 26 T cell receptor beta chains given below trace back to one sample, sequenced in a study of blood T cell repertoires in COVID-19. Clones were read by immunoSEQ multiplex PCR, and TCRdb kept only the in-frame ones, dropping some. The profile shows more than 95,000 clones, approximately 71% of them singletons. Sequencing was performed on peripheral blood. The receptor source for this set is a woman in her 70s with acute or convalescent COVID-19.

This sequence joins TRBV6-5 and TRBJ2-3, with D possibly TRBD2 on 7 matching bases. Per the germline V gene, CDR1 is MNHEY and CDR2 is SVGAGI. This CDR3 contains 16 residues. V was pared by 2 bases and J by 4 bases, with 16 bases between. CDR3 nucleotides: TGTGCCAGCAGTTACCGTAAACGAGGGGGGGCAGATACGCAGTATTTT. Its protein is CASSYRKRGGADTQYF.

The rearrangement links TRBV27 to TRBJ1-1; a possible D gene is TRBD1 (6 bases). With 1 base removed from V and 3 bases from J, the gap between germline ends came to 18 bases. Germline CDR1 reads MNHEY; CDR2 reads SMNVEV (reference sequence). The CDR3 consists of 17 residues. The CDR3 reads CASSLFPRGVGDTEAFF. The DNA of the CDR3 is TGTGCCAGCAGTTTATTTCCCAGGGGAGTTGGAGACACTGAAGCTTTCTTT.

The rearrangement links TRBV28 to TRBJ2-7; weak D call: TRBD1 (6 bases). V lost 2 bases to trimming and J lost 7 bases, with 24 bases between them. The germline V gene encodes CDR1 MDHEN and CDR2 SYDVKM. The CDR3 contains 17 residues. The CDR3 DNA reads TGTGCCAGCAGTTTAACCCCACCCATGAGAGGGGGTGAGGAGCAGTACTTC. Protein product: CASSLTPPMRGGEEQYF.

This clone has just a few counts. The V and J genes are TRBV2 and TRBJ2-2, with D maybe TRBD1 (5 bases). CDR1 is SNHLY and CDR2 is FYNNEI in the germline V gene. This CDR3 has 11 residues. V gave up 8 bases and J gave up 7 bases, with 8 bases separating them. CDR3 DNA: TGTGCCAGCGGGGCAGTCGGGGAGCTGTTTTTT. Protein sequence: CASGAVGELFF. The full variable domain, rest sourced from reference TRBV2 and TRBJ2-2, is EPEVTQTPSHQVTQMGQEVILRCVPISNHLYFYWYRQILGQKVEFLVSFYNNEISEKSEIFDDQFSVERPDGSNFTLKIRSTKLEDSAMYFCASGAVGELFFGEGSRLTVL.

V gene TRBV5-1 combines with J gene TRBJ2-2; 11 nucleotides match TRBD1. Trimming at V came to 5 bases and at J to 4 bases, leaving 4 bases not matched to a gene. The CDR3 spans 15 residues. Germline V gene lookup returns CDR1 SGHRS and CDR2 YFSETQ. This CDR3 reads CASRRTGGGTGELFF. The CDR3 region has the DNA TGCGCCAGCAGAAGGACAGGGGGCGGCACCGGGGAGCTGTTTTTT.

This chain uses TRBV5-5 with TRBJ2-2, with 14 bases that match TRBD2. This CDR3 is built from 17 residues. V was pared by 3 bases and J by 0 bases, with 1 base of the junction left unmatched. Germline assignment: CDR1 SGHKS and CDR2 YYEKEE (reference sequence). CDR3 coding DNA: TGTGCCAGCAGCTGGGGACTAGCGGGGGCGAACACCGGGGAGCTGTTTTTT. This codes for CASSWGLAGANTGELFF.

The V and J genes are TRBV4-2 and TRBJ2-5, with TRBD2 matching 11 bases. This CDR3 has 16 amino acids. The germline gives CDR1 LGHNA, CDR2 YNFKEQ. Trimming removed 0 bases from V and 1 base from J; junction bases left unmatched: 1. The CDR3 protein is CASSQEGTSGQETQYF. CDR3 DNA: TGTGCCAGCAGCCAAGAGGGGACTAGCGGCCAAGAGACCCAGTACTTC.

The chain is built from TRBV19 and TRBJ1-1; D gene ambiguous. V shed 3 bases and J shed 0 bases, with 14 bases lying between them. CDR1 and CDR2 (germline): LNHDA, SQIVND (reference sequence). This CDR3 has 16 residues. For the CDR3, the DNA is TGTGCCAGTAGTATCGGCTACGGAGGAATGAACACTGAAGCTTTCTTT. Protein sequence: CASSIGYGGMNTEAFF.

Here the CDR3 reads CASSKKTGGAAGELFF. CDR3 sequence (DNA): TGTGCCAGCAGTAAAAAAACAGGGGGCGCGGCCGGGGAGCTGTTTTTT. The chain couples TRBV28 to TRBJ2-2; 9 bases are a match to TRBD1. This CDR3 is 16 amino acids long. Trimming at V came to 5 bases and at J to 6 bases, leaving 10 bases not matched to a gene. Germline CDR1 is MDHEN and CDR2 is SYDVKM.

V is TRBV3-1 (or the pseudogene TRBV3-2) and J is TRBJ2-7; D possibly corresponds to TRBD1 (5 bases). Trimming took 4 bases from V and 9 from J, leaving 19 bases between them. CDR3 length: 14 amino acids. CDR1 and CDR2 (germline): LGHDT, YNNKEL (reference sequence). CDR3 amino acids: CASSRSQGQRLQYF. The CDR3 DNA sequence: TGTGCCAGCAGCCGATCTCAGGGCCAACGACTGCAGTACTTC.

This clone was observed a handful of times. The CDR3 DNA reads as TGTGCCAGCTCACCACAAGACAGGGGTAATTCACCCCTCCACTTT. This translates into CASSPQDRGNSPLHF. This sequence joins TRBV18 and TRBJ1-6; TRBD1 matches at 8 bases. The V and J ends lost 1 base and 6 bases, in that order; junction bases with no gene match: 2. The CDR3 has 15 residues. The germline V gene has CDR1 KGHSH and CDR2 LQKENI. The full variable domain, in which reference TRBV18 and TRBJ1-6 provide the parts outside the CDR3, is NAGVMQNPRHLVRRRGQEARLRCSPMKGHSHVYWYRQLPEEGLKFMVYLQKENIIDESGMPKERFSAEFPKEGPSILRIQQVVRGDSAAYFCASSPQDRGNSPLHFGNGTRLTVT.

This clone was counted a few times. The chain uses TRBV20-1 and TRBJ1-5, with a possible D match to TRBD1 (6 bases). Germline V gene lookup returns CDR1 DFQATT and CDR2 SNEGSKA (reference sequence). Trimming took 3 bases from V and 2 from J, leaving 14 bases between them. CDR3 length equals 15 residues. The CDR3 DNA follows: TGCAGTGCTAGTCTCCAGGGGTTCGGCAATCAGCCCCAGCATTTT. Amino acid sequence: CSASLQGFGNQPQHF.

The rearrangement links TRBV19 to TRBJ2-4; 7 nucleotides agree with TRBD2. CDR3 length: 18 residues. Looked up from germline, CDR1 is LNHDA and CDR2 is SQIVND (reference sequence). V dropped 3 bases and J dropped 0; count of bases not matched to a gene: 11. CDR3 sequence reads: CASSIKVSAGVAKNIQYF. The CDR3 nucleotides read TGTGCCAGTAGTATTAAGGTTTCGGCGGGAGTAGCCAAAAACATTCAGTACTTC.

This clone has just a few counts. V and J are TRBV10-2 and TRBJ2-5; tentative D call: TRBD1 (6 bases). Germline CDR1 is WSHSY and CDR2 is SAAADI. The V end lost 10 bases, the J end lost 3 bases, and 9 bases lay between the germline ends. CDR3 length: 11 residues. In DNA, the CDR3 is TGCGCCACAGGACAGAAAGAGACCCAGTACTTC. Translation gives CATGQKETQYF.

The V and J genes are TRBV2 and TRBJ2-7; 9 bases map to TRBD1. J gave up 1 base and V 2 bases, and 3 bases lay outside the gene matches. This CDR3 is 15 amino acids long. CDR1 and CDR2 (germline): SNHLY, FYNNEI. CDR3 DNA: TGTGCCAGCAGTGAACGGGGACAGGGTTCCTACGAGCAGTACTTC. Protein: CASSERGQGSYEQYF.

This clone appeared a few times. The J gene is TRBJ2-7, the V gene TRBV4-2; D may be TRBD2 (7 bases). Germline V lookup: CDR1 LGHNA, CDR2 YNFKEQ. V lost 3 bases and J lost 2, with 14 bases in between. This CDR3 is 15 amino acids long. CDR3 in DNA: TGTGCCAGCAGCCAGAGGGGGGAGGGGGCCTACGAGCAGTACTTC. Encoded protein: CASSQRGEGAYEQYF.

The chain links TRBV9 to TRBJ2-6, with D maybe TRBD2 (5 bases). Trimming shortened V by 4 bases and J by 0 bases, and 14 bases separated the two germline ends. Germline assignment: CDR1 SGDLS and CDR2 YYNGEE. The CDR3 is made up of 17 amino acids. The CDR3 reads CASSSRARGSGANVLTF. CDR3 DNA: TGTGCCAGCAGCTCGCGGGCCAGAGGCTCTGGGGCCAACGTCCTGACTTTC.

The chain carries TRBV6-6 and TRBJ1-3; no clear D gene. Germline CDR1 MNHNY, CDR2 SVGAGI (reference sequence). V was trimmed by 4 bases and J by 4 bases, leaving 8 bases between them. The CDR3 extends over 13 amino acids. The CDR3 coding sequence is TGTGCCAGCAGTTTATCGCAGGGAAACACCATATATTTT. Translating gives CASSLSQGNTIYF.

This chain connects TRBV7-8 to TRBJ1-1; D unclear. CDR3 length equals 14 residues. The germline CDR1 and CDR2 sequences are SGHVS and FQNEAQ. The V end lost 6 bases, the J end lost 1 base, and 12 bases lay between the germline ends. The DNA of the CDR3 is TGTGCCAGCAGACACGGGGAGGGGAACACTGAAGCTTTCTTT. Amino acid sequence: CASRHGEGNTEAFF.

The J gene is TRBJ1-1, the V gene TRBV29-1; perhaps TRBD1 as D (6 bases). CDR3 length equals 13 residues. CDR1 and CDR2 (germline): SQVTM, ANQGSEA. Trimming removed 6 bases from V and 1 base from J, with 12 bases in between. Written as DNA, the CDR3 is TGCAGCGTGGGGGCCGGTCGGAACACTGAAGCTTTCTTT. Encoded protein: CSVGAGRNTEAFF. The entire variable domain, with the rest obtained from reference TRBV29-1 and TRBJ1-1, is as follows: SAVISQKPSRDICQRGTSLTIQCQVDSQVTMMFWYRQQPGQSLTLIATANQGSEATYESGFVIDKFPISRPNLTFSTLTVSNMSPEDSSIYLCSVGAGRNTEAFFGQGTRLTVV.

Note on this clone: At one boundary the junction diverges from the germline segment, which might be a read error. The chain joins TRBV18 to TRBJ2-3, with 10 bases identical to TRBD2. The germline CDR1 and CDR2 sequences are KGHSH and LQKENI. The CDR3 has 15 residues. The DNA for the CDR3 is TGTGCCAGCTCGCCACTAGCGGGGACTACAGATACGCAGTATTTT. This sequence encodes CASSPLAGTTDTQYF.

The chain recombines TRBV10-3 with TRBJ1-2; 9 positions match TRBD1. The CDR3 contains 14 residues. Germline lookup yields CDR1 ENHRY and CDR2 SYGVKD. J lost 2 bases, V lost 8 bases, and 6 bases had no gene match. The DNA of the CDR3 is TGTGCCATCCAAGGACAGGGGAGGAACTATGGCTACACCTTC. Its protein product is CAIQGQGRNYGYTF.

This chain connects TRBV28 to TRBJ2-7; the D gene is possibly TRBD2 (6 bases). This CDR3 has 14 amino acids. V was cut by 5 bases and J by 2 bases, with 13 bases left in between. Germline V gene data show CDR1 as MDHEN and CDR2 as SYDVKM. The CDR3 protein is CASSGGTATYEQYF. The DNA of the CDR3 is TGTGCCAGCAGTGGCGGGACGGCGACCTACGAGCAGTACTTC.

The J gene is TRBJ2-3, the V gene TRBV6-5; 9 bases map to TRBD2. Germline CDR1 reads MNHEY; CDR2 reads SVGAGI. The CDR3 runs to 15 residues. J was trimmed by 3 bases and V by 5 bases; bases with no gene match: 6. CDR3 loop: CASSRGLATTDTQYF. As DNA, the CDR3 is TGTGCCAGCAGTCGAGGACTAGCGACTACAGATACGCAGTATTTT.

This chain uses TRBV4-2 with TRBJ2-3, with 10 bases aligning to TRBD2. Germline assignment: CDR1 LGHNA and CDR2 YNFKEQ. With V trimmed by 3 bases and J by 4 bases, 7 bases remained unmatched. The CDR3 has 16 amino acids. CDR3 nucleotides: TGTGCCAGCAGCCAGGAAGCGGGGGGGAGATCAGATACGCAGTATTTT. Protein product: CASSQEAGGRSDTQYF.

The rearrangement links TRBV6-5 to TRBJ1-2; 10 positions agree with TRBD1. Germline loops: CDR1 MNHEY, CDR2 SVGAGI. V lost 6 bases and J lost 7; bases outside the gene matches: 11. The CDR3 covers 15 residues. The chain's CDR3 is CASRYARQGAGGYTF. The DNA of the CDR3 is TGTGCCAGCAGATATGCGAGACAGGGGGCAGGTGGCTACACCTTC.